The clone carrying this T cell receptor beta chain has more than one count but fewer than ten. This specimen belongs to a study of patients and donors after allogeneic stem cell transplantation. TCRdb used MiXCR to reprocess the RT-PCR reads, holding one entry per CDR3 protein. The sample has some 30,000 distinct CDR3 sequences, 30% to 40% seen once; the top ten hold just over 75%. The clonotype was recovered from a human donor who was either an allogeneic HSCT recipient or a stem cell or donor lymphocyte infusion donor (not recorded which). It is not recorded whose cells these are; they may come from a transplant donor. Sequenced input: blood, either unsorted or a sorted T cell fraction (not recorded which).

The DNA for the CDR3 is TGTGCCAGCAGGGCAGACTATGGCTACACCTTC. Its translation is CASRADYGYTF. This rearrangement joins TRBV2 to TRBJ1-2; the D is unclear. Germline V CDR1 and CDR2: SNHLY, FYNNEI. Trimming stripped 6 bases from V and 3 bases from J, with 5 bases between. The CDR3 runs to 11 residues.